These 23 T cell receptor beta chains came from one sample sequenced in a study of OX40 agonist ivuxolimab in advanced cancers. Sequencing was performed with immunoSEQ multiplex PCR; in TCRdb, only in-frame clones are kept and a portion is missing. The sample contains about 73,000 clones, about 89% of which appear only once. The input for sequencing was CD4+ or CD8+ T cells sorted from blood, taken in a trial of the OX40 agonist ivuxolimab. These receptor sequences come from an adult with an advanced solid tumor such as melanoma, head and neck, liver or kidney cancer.

The chain carries TRBV6-6 and TRBJ2-7; 8 nucleotides agree with TRBD2. This CDR3 has 16 residues. Germline trimming cut 5 bases from V and 6 bases from J; bases unmatched to any gene: 15. Per germline, CDR1 MNHNY and CDR2 SVGAGI (reference sequence). Here the CDR3 DNA reads TGTGCCAGCAGTCCCGGACTAGCTCTTTCGTTCGGCGAGCAGTACTTC. It translates to CASSPGLALSFGEQYF.

The chain has TRBV28 and TRBJ1-6; 9 bases fit TRBD1. J was trimmed by 7 bases and V by 5 bases; bases with no gene match: 9. The germline V gene encodes CDR1 MDHEN and CDR2 SYDVKM. The CDR3 loop spans 16 amino acids. CDR3 in amino acids: CASSRAAGQGNSPLHF. CDR3 DNA: TGTGCCAGCAGTCGCGCCGCTGGACAGGGGAATTCACCCCTCCACTTT.

The chain has TRBV5-1 and TRBJ2-2, with D possibly being TRBD1 (6 bases). This CDR3 is 14 amino acids long. Germline CDR1 reads SGHRS; CDR2 reads YFSETQ. Trimming stripped 6 bases from V and 4 bases from J, with 13 bases between. In DNA, the CDR3 is TGCGCCAGCAAACGACAGGTCATCACCGGGGAGCTGTTTTTT. Its protein is CASKRQVITGELFF.

The CDR3 DNA follows: TGTGCCAGCAGGAAGAACTATGGCTACACCTTC. It is translated as CASRKNYGYTF. The chain joins TRBV6-1 to TRBJ1-2; D uncertain. The CDR3 loop spans 11 amino acids. Trimming stripped 6 bases from V and 2 bases from J, with 4 bases between. Germline V gives CDR1 MNHNS, CDR2 SASEGT.

This clone showed up just once. V and J are TRBV19 and TRBJ2-1; 9 nucleotides line up with TRBD1. V lost 2 bases, J lost 5 bases, and 4 bases stayed unmatched. There are 15 residues in the CDR3. Germline values: CDR1 LNHDA, CDR2 SQIVND (reference sequence). CDR3 loop: CASSIIGQGNNEQFF. CDR3 in DNA: TGTGCCAGTAGTATAATTGGACAGGGGAACAATGAGCAGTTCTTC.

This clone was seen only once. The chain couples TRBV11-1 to TRBJ2-4; 9 bases are a match to TRBD1. V was pared by 2 bases and J by 5 bases, with 1 base of the junction left unmatched. Germline-derived CDR1 and CDR2 are SGHAT and FQDESV (reference sequence). This CDR3 is built from 14 residues. CDR3 bases: TGTGCCAGCAGCTTATGGACAGGGGAAAACATTCAGTACTTC. Translation gives CASSLWTGENIQYF.

This chain connects TRBV2 to TRBJ1-5; no definite D call. Trimming pared 1 base from V and 4 bases from J, leaving 8 bases between. Germline lookup yields CDR1 SNHLY and CDR2 FYNNEI. The CDR3 is 14 residues long. CDR3 amino acids: CASSEGGANQPQHF. The CDR3 DNA follows: TGTGCCAGCAGTGAAGGAGGCGCGAATCAGCCCCAGCATTTT. The complete variable domain, with remaining parts taken from reference TRBV2 and TRBJ1-5, reads EPEVTQTPSHQVTQMGQEVILRCVPISNHLYFYWYRQILGQKVEFLVSFYNNEISEKSEIFDDQFSVERPDGSNFTLKIRSTKLEDSAMYFCASSEGGANQPQHFGDGTRLSIL.

The V gene is TRBV6-1, the J gene TRBJ2-1; no reliable D call. CDR1 MNHNS and CDR2 SASEGT come from the germline V gene. CDR3 length equals 13 residues. The V gene lost 1 base and the J gene lost 4 bases, with 5 bases spanning the gap. CDR3 amino acids: CASSEGSYNEQFF. As DNA, the CDR3 is TGTGCCAGCAGTGAAGGGTCTTACAATGAGCAGTTCTTC.

This clone was counted once. The chain employs TRBV19 and TRBJ1-4; 8 positions match TRBD1. J was trimmed by 8 bases and V by 6 bases; bases with no gene match: 8. The CDR3 runs to 14 residues. Per the germline V gene, CDR1 is LNHDA and CDR2 is SQIVND (reference sequence). The CDR3 DNA reads TGTGCCAGTAGGCCCGACAGGGGAAGGGAAAAACTGTTTTTT. Amino acids: CASRPDRGREKLFF.

This clone has just one count. The chain couples TRBV7-9 to TRBJ1-3; 10 nucleotides align to TRBD1. Per the germline V gene, CDR1 is SEHNR and CDR2 is FQNEAQ (reference sequence). The CDR3 runs to 17 residues. J lost 0 bases, V lost 7 bases, and 9 bases had no gene match. The CDR3 protein is CASTRDRGPSSGNTIYF. CDR3 bases: TGTGCCAGCACCCGGGACAGGGGTCCGAGCTCTGGAAACACCATATATTTT. Combining the CDR3 with reference TRBV7-9 and TRBJ1-3 gives the whole variable domain DTGVSQNPRHKITKRGQNVTFRCDPISEHNRLYWYRQTLGQGPEFLTYFQNEAQLEKSRLLSDRFSAERPKGSFSTLEIQRTEQGDSAMYLCASTRDRGPSSGNTIYFGEGSWLTVV.

The chain uses TRBV28 and TRBJ1-5; D uncertain. Germline CDR1 reads MDHEN; CDR2 reads SYDVKM. Between the trimmed V and J ends, which lost 8 bases and 1 base, there was a span of 6 bases. The CDR3 has 12 residues. The CDR3 loop reads CASSVSNQPQHF. CDR3 nucleotide sequence: TGTGCCAGCTCAGTAAGCAATCAGCCCCAGCATTTT. The whole variable domain, remainder taken from reference TRBV28 and TRBJ1-5, is DVKVTQSSRYLVKRTGEKVFLECVQDMDHENMFWYRQDPGLGLRLIYFSYDVKMKEKGDIPEGYSVSREKKERFSLILESASTNQTSMYLCASSVSNQPQHFGDGTRLSIL.

The chain couples TRBV5-1 to TRBJ1-1, with D maybe TRBD1 (6 bases). Germline values: CDR1 SGHRS, CDR2 YFSETQ. The V end lost 5 bases, the J end lost 1 base, and 9 bases lay between the germline ends. The CDR3 is 13 residues long. The CDR3 DNA reads as TGCGCCAGCAGACCGGACAGGAACACTGAAGCTTTCTTT. Translating gives CASRPDRNTEAFF.

V gene TRBV9 combines with J gene TRBJ2-5, with 8 bases that match TRBD1. CDR1 is SGDLS and CDR2 is YYNGEE in the germline V gene. The trim removed 4 bases at V and 5 bases at J, leaving 10 bases unmatched. CDR3 length: 15 residues. The CDR3 bases are TGTGCCAGCAGCCCCCGGACAGGGATGAGGGAGACCCAGTACTTC. Protein sequence: CASSPRTGMRETQYF.

In this sample, this clone turned up a few times. The V call is TRBV25-1, the J call TRBJ1-3; a possible D gene is TRBD1 (6 bases). CDR1 is MGHDK and CDR2 is SYGVNS in the germline V gene. CDR3 length: 13 amino acids. V lost 3 bases to trimming and J lost 7 bases, with 10 bases between them. The CDR3 nucleotides read TGTGCCAGCAGTGAGGCAGGGGCGAACACCATATATTTT. Its translation is CASSEAGANTIYF.

As regards this clone: This sample also contains other DNA sequences that code for the same CDR3. The V and J genes are TRBV5-4 and TRBJ2-5; D gene uncertain. V shed 0 bases and J shed 2 bases, with 8 bases lying between them. There are 14 residues in the CDR3. Per germline, CDR1 SGHNT and CDR2 YYREEE (reference sequence). The CDR3 here is CASSLAGVQETQYF. The CDR3 DNA is TGTGCCAGCAGCTTGGCCGGTGTTCAAGAGACCCAGTACTTC. The whole variable domain, remainder taken from reference TRBV5-4 and TRBJ2-5, is ETGVTQSPTHLIKTRGQQVTLRCSSQSGHNTVSWYQQALGQGPQFIFQYYREEENGRGNFPPRFSGLQFPNYSSELNVNALELDDSALYLCASSLAGVQETQYFGPGTRLLVL.

The V call is TRBV5-1, the J call TRBJ1-4; D unclear. Trimming removed 4 bases from V and 0 bases from J, with 7 bases in between. This CDR3 has 14 residues. Germline V lookup: CDR1 SGHRS, CDR2 YFSETQ. CDR3: CASSRDATNEKLFF. CDR3 in DNA: TGCGCCAGCAGCAGGGATGCAACTAATGAAAAACTGTTTTTT.

The V and J genes are TRBV27 and TRBJ2-7; 8 nucleotides match TRBD1. Trimming took 6 bases from V and 1 from J; bases not matched to a gene: 8. The CDR3 has 15 residues. Germline CDR1 and CDR2: MNHEY and SMNVEV (reference sequence). CDR3 region: CASRIRTGPSYEQYF. Written as DNA, the CDR3 is TGTGCCAGCAGAATAAGGACAGGGCCATCCTACGAGCAGTACTTC.

In regard to this clone: At the DNA level, this CDR3 is encoded by other sequences in the same sample as well. J is TRBJ2-5 and V is TRBV20-1; unclear D gene. The CDR3 sequence is 10 residues long. With 4 bases removed from V and 2 bases from J, the gap between germline ends came to 2 bases. Germline assignment: CDR1 DFQATT and CDR2 SNEGSKA (reference sequence). CDR3 in amino acids: CSATQETQYF. The CDR3 nucleotides read TGCAGTGCTACACAAGAGACCCAGTACTTC.

J is TRBJ1-1 and V is TRBV10-3; D is undetermined. CDR1 is ENHRY and CDR2 is SYGVKD in the germline V gene. V gave up 3 bases and J gave up 9 bases, with 11 bases separating them. This CDR3 spans 12 amino acids. CDR3: CAISDEGVKAFF. CDR3 nucleotides: TGTGCCATCAGTGATGAAGGAGTTAAAGCTTTCTTT.

This clone has just one count. The genes are TRBV7-9 and TRBJ1-2; D ambiguous. CDR3 length: 14 amino acids. V dropped 1 base and J dropped 4 bases, with 10 bases sitting between them. CDR1 is SEHNR, CDR2 FQNEAQ, per germline (reference sequence). The CDR3 loop is CASSLDRERYGYTF. The DNA of the CDR3 is TGTGCCAGCAGCTTAGATAGGGAACGCTATGGCTACACCTTC.

V gene TRBV27 combines with J gene TRBJ2-6; 11 nucleotides line up with TRBD2. This CDR3 contains 21 residues. CDR1 MNHEY and CDR2 SMNVEV come from the germline V gene (reference sequence). With V trimmed by 4 bases and J by 6 bases, 20 bases remained unmatched. The CDR3 protein is CASSSPPLAGGARGEANVLTF. The CDR3 DNA reads as TGTGCCAGCAGTTCCCCCCCCCTAGCGGGAGGTGCTAGAGGGGAGGCCAACGTCCTGACTTTC.

The V call is TRBV5-1, the J call TRBJ2-1, with a possible D match to TRBD1 (5 bases). Germline loops: CDR1 SGHRS, CDR2 YFSETQ. V was clipped by 3 bases and J by 2 bases, with 9 bases between them. The CDR3 is made up of 14 amino acids. Here the CDR3 reads CASSSGQAYNEQFF. The CDR3 DNA follows: TGCGCCAGCAGCTCAGGACAAGCCTACAATGAGCAGTTCTTC.

The chain recombines TRBV5-1 with TRBJ2-2; 10 bases fit TRBD1. Germline CDR1 reads SGHRS; CDR2 reads YFSETQ. This CDR3 contains 19 residues. The V and J ends lost 3 bases and 4 bases, in that order; junction bases with no gene match: 15. CDR3 protein: CASSYPGTGALRGTGELFF. CDR3 DNA sequence: TGCGCCAGCAGCTATCCCGGGACAGGGGCCCTTAGGGGCACCGGGGAGCTGTTTTTT.